This is a list of T cell receptor beta chains from one sample in a study of cytomegalovirus exposure and HLA in healthy donors. The method was immunoSEQ multiplex PCR; TCRdb's version includes in-frame clones alone and lacks a portion of them. The data show approximately 190,000 clones, 84% seen once. Sequencing was carried out using PBMCs. The receptor set was obtained from a woman between 45 and 65 years old in good health and CMV-seropositive. Both conserved end residues are part of each CDR3. A D gene is named only where the DNA matches it firmly. A row's size may be missing; if present it is once, few, many or a size class.

v_call	d_call	clone_size	j_call	cdr3_aa	cdr3_nt
TRBV30	-	-	TRBJ1-1	CAWMNSRNTEAFF	TGTGCCTGGATGAACAGCCGGAACACTGAAGCTTTCTTT
TRBV9	-	-	TRBJ2-3	CASSVALGTFGRSTDTQYF	TGTGCCAGCAGCGTAGCACTCGGGACTTTCGGGAGAAGCACAGATACGCAGTATTTT
TRBV4-2	TRBD2	-	TRBJ2-1	CASSQGTGTSGGLNNEQFF	TGTGCCAGCAGCCAAGGAACCGGGACTAGCGGGGGGCTAAACAATGAGCAGTTCTTC
TRBV7-3	-	-	TRBJ1-1	CASSLEGPTEAFF	TGTGCCAGCAGCTTAGAGGGTCCCACTGAAGCTTTCTTT
TRBV28	-	-	TRBJ1-1	CASTSQGHTEAFF	TGTGCCAGCACTTCGCAGGGTCATACTGAAGCTTTCTTT
TRBV19	TRBD1	-	TRBJ1-1	CASSRDRNTEAFF	TGTGCCAGTAGTAGGGACAGGAACACTGAAGCTTTCTTT
TRBV5-1	-	-	TRBJ2-7	CASSLTPAGEGYEQYF	TGCGCCAGCAGCTTGACCCCCGCAGGGGAAGGCTACGAGCAGTACTTC
TRBV29-1	-	-	TRBJ2-4	CSATGLGEKNIQYF	TGCAGCGCAACAGGGCTGGGGGAAAAAAACATTCAGTACTTC
TRBV27	-	-	TRBJ2-7	CASSQLGYEQYF	TGTGCCAGCAGTCAGCTAGGCTACGAGCAGTACTTC
TRBV4-3	TRBD2	-	TRBJ2-5	CASSQGESGGAKMEQYF	TGCGCCAGCAGCCAAGGCGAAAGCGGGGGGGCGAAAATGGAGCAGTACTTC
TRBV15	-	-	TRBJ2-7	CATSSAGYEQYF	TGTGCCACCAGCAGTGCGGGCTACGAGCAGTACTTC
TRBV7-9	TRBD1	once	TRBJ1-6	CASSLGTGSNSPLHF	TGTGCCAGCAGCTTAGGGACAGGCTCTAATTCACCCCTCCACTTT
TRBV6-5	TRBD1	-	TRBJ2-1	CASSTTTGNNEQFF	TGTGCCAGCAGTACCACGACAGGGAACAATGAGCAGTTCTTC
TRBV9	TRBD1	-	TRBJ1-4	CASSVDQGATNEKLFF	TGTGCCAGCAGCGTAGACCAGGGGGCAACTAATGAAAAACTGTTTTTT
TRBV7-2	TRBD2	-	TRBJ2-1	CASSLGTSGGAYNEQFF	TGTGCCAGCAGCTTAGGGACTAGCGGGGGGGCATACAATGAGCAGTTCTTC
TRBV5-6	-	few	TRBJ1-6	CASSLAQGNSPLHF	TGTGCCAGCAGCTTGGCACAGGGAAATTCACCCCTCCACTTT
TRBV5-4	-	-	TRBJ2-5	CASSLGLETQYF	TGTGCCAGCAGCTTGGGGCTTGAGACCCAGTACTTC
TRBV7-2	-	-	TRBJ1-6	CASSLTAIGNSPLHF	TGTGCCAGCAGCTTAACAGCTATTGGGAATTCACCCCTCCACTTT
TRBV29-1	TRBD1	-	TRBJ1-2	CSVMTGKGGYTF	TGCAGCGTTATGACAGGGAAAGGCGGCTACACCTTC
TRBV27	-	-	TRBJ2-2	CASSLLPEGTGELFF	TGTGCCAGCAGTTTACTTCCGGAGGGCACCGGGGAGCTGTTTTTT
TRBV7-2	TRBD1	few	TRBJ1-1	CASSLDRGPAFF	TGTGCCAGCAGTTTAGACAGGGGTCCAGCTTTCTTT
TRBV6-5	TRBD1	-	TRBJ1-2	CASSRQGKPNYGYTF	TGTGCCAGCAGTCGACAGGGGAAGCCTAACTATGGCTACACCTTC
TRBV5-4	-	few	TRBJ2-7	CASSQEVRGGEQYF	TGTGCCAGCAGCCAAGAGGTTAGGGGTGGCGAGCAGTACTTC
TRBV19	TRBD2	-	TRBJ2-7	CASSFTPPRTSGGAHEQYF	TGTGCCAGTAGTTTTACCCCGCCTCGGACTAGCGGGGGGGCTCACGAGCAGTACTTC
TRBV28	-	-	TRBJ1-1	CASSFRAQMIF	TGTGCCAGCAGTTTCAGGGCCCAGATGATTTTT
TRBV19	-	-	TRBJ1-5	CASSYRVNQPQHF	TGTGCCAGTTCGTACAGGGTCAATCAGCCCCAGCATTTT
TRBV10-3	-	few	TRBJ2-7	CAISAAGAGGGEDEQYF	TGTGCCATCAGTGCCGCAGGGGCGGGTGGGGGTGAGGACGAGCAGTACTTC
TRBV5-1	-	-	TRBJ2-2	CASSLGGTKAGELFF	TGCGCCAGCAGCTTGGGAGGGACAAAAGCCGGGGAGCTGTTTTTT
TRBV2	TRBD1	once	TRBJ1-4	CASRIGTGGATGANEKLFF	TGTGCCAGCAGGATCGGGACAGGGGGCGCGACGGGGGCTAATGAAAAACTATTTTTT
TRBV2	-	-	TRBJ2-1	CASSPRDSSLFF	TGTGCCAGCAGCCCCCGGGACTCCTCTTTGTTCTTC
TRBV7-3	TRBD2	-	TRBJ2-2	CASSLTFGLAGGPGTGELFF	TGTGCCAGCAGCTTAACGTTTGGCCTAGCGGGGGGGCCAGGGACCGGGGAGCTGTTTTTT
TRBV9	-	-	TRBJ2-1	CASSSSASSYNEQFF	TGTGCCAGCAGCTCAAGCGCCAGCTCCTACAATGAGCAGTTCTTC
TRBV30	TRBD1	-	TRBJ2-2	CAWRVSRTGYPGELFF	TGTGCCTGGAGGGTCTCCAGGACAGGGTACCCCGGGGAGCTGTTTTTT
TRBV7-9	TRBD1	-	TRBJ2-7	CASSPISGTGAYEQYF	TGTGCCAGCAGCCCCATTTCCGGGACAGGGGCCTACGAGCAGTACTTC
TRBV9	-	-	TRBJ2-3	CASSVAARGRADTQYF	TGTGCCAGCAGCGTAGCTGCGCGGGGGCGCGCAGATACGCAGTATTTT
TRBV6-5	-	-	TRBJ2-3	CASSPQGRGTDTQYF	TGTGCCAGCAGTCCACAGGGTAGGGGCACAGATACGCAGTATTTT
TRBV7-9	-	-	TRBJ2-7	CASSSLTYDEQYF	TGTGCCAGCAGCTCTTTAACCTACGACGAGCAGTACTTC
TRBV4-1	-	-	TRBJ2-1	CASSQGRGPYNEQFF	TGTGCCAGCAGCCAAGGGCGGGGGCCCTACAATGAGCAGTTCTTC
TRBV15	-	-	TRBJ2-7	CATSRDPGIGYEQYF	TGTGCCACCAGCAGAGATCCAGGGATTGGTTACGAGCAGTACTTC
TRBV6-5	-	-	TRBJ1-6	CASSYSTQIYNSPLHF	TGTGCCAGCAGTTACTCGACACAAATTTATAATTCACCCCTCCACTTT
TRBV13	-	-	TRBJ1-2	CASSPPGAGKIGGYTF	TGTGCCAGCAGCCCTCCAGGGGCCGGCAAGATAGGGGGCTACACCTTC
TRBV5-1	TRBD2	-	TRBJ2-1	CASSSDLAGGPSGYNEQFF	TGCGCCAGCAGCTCGGATCTAGCGGGGGGCCCCTCGGGCTACAATGAGCAGTTCTTC
TRBV7-2	-	-	TRBJ2-5	CASSLVGGGFETQYF	TGTGCCAGCAGCTTAGTCGGTGGGGGCTTCGAGACCCAGTACTTC
TRBV5-4	TRBD2	-	TRBJ2-7	CASSLITLAGGPYEQYF	TGTGCCAGCAGCTTGATCACTCTAGCGGGGGGACCCTACGAGCAGTACTTC
TRBV5-1	TRBD1	-	TRBJ1-6	CASSLGPRGTNSPLHF	TGCGCCAGCAGCTTGGGACCCAGGGGGACTAATTCACCCCTCCACTTT
TRBV7-9	TRBD2	-	TRBJ2-5	CASVSSGGAETQYF	TGTGCCAGCGTATCTAGCGGGGGGGCGGAGACCCAGTACTTC
TRBV2	-	few	TRBJ1-5	CASTKEAGSNQPQHF	TGTGCCAGCACCAAAGAGGCAGGGAGCAATCAGCCCCAGCATTTT
TRBV4-2	-	-	TRBJ2-5	CASSPNFRVEETQYF	TGTGCCAGCAGCCCAAACTTCCGGGTCGAAGAGACCCAGTACTTC
TRBV11-2	TRBD2	once	TRBJ2-1	CASSPTPPAGAYNEQFF	TGTGCCAGCAGCCCTACCCCTCCAGCGGGGGCCTACAATGAGCAGTTCTTC
TRBV29-1	-	-	TRBJ1-2	CSVYAAGGYTF	TGCAGCGTATACGCCGCGGGTGGCTACACCTTC
TRBV7-2	-	-	TRBJ1-1	CASSTNIASGGAEAFF	TGTGCCAGCAGCACAAATATTGCGTCAGGAGGGGCTGAAGCTTTCTTT
TRBV4-3	TRBD2	-	TRBJ2-3	CASSQTSGASDTQYF	TGCGCCAGCAGCCAAACTAGCGGGGCGTCGGATACGCAGTATTTT
TRBV7-9	-	-	TRBJ2-5	CASSLGSYVETQYF	TGTGCCAGCAGCTTAGGAAGCTACGTGGAGACCCAGTACTTC
TRBV7-9	TRBD1	-	TRBJ1-3	CSSSGGGPISGNTIYF	TGTTCCAGCAGCGGAGGGGGCCCTATCTCTGGAAACACCATATATTTT